This T cell receptor beta chain stems from a study of identical twins. Through template switching, a universal primer site was introduced, and the cDNA contained unique molecular identifiers. TCRdb called the 5' RACE reads again in MiXCR, with one record for every CDR3 protein. Counted here are 260,000 or so distinct CDR3 sequences, approximately 8% occurring once; the ten biggest clones make up under 7%. Findings and limits, study-wide: Conclusions relied on cross-sectional statistical analysis, not following the same donors. Modelling underestimated the level of out-of-frame TCR alpha sharing observed in monozygotic twins. Twins' surplus sharing was weaker for beta out-of-frame sequences.

The V end was cut by 8 bases, the J end by 5 bases, with 10 bases between. Germline CDR1 is MNHNS and CDR2 is SASEGT. The CDR3 is made up of 11 amino acids. The sample holds a few counts of this clonotype. Its target is unknown. This sample was also put to use in a study of yellow fever vaccine responses in identical twins.

The source of this sequence is a young woman in good health. The rearrangement links TRBV6-1 to TRBJ2-7; D is perhaps TRBD1 (6 bases). The sample comprised CD8+ T cells sorted from blood. The CDR3 spells CASGPGDEQYF. DNA of the CDR3: TGTGCCAGCGGTCCAGGGGACGAGCAGTACTTC.